The rows below give T cell receptor beta chains drawn from one sample of a study of blood T cell repertoires in COVID-19. The assay was immunoSEQ multiplex PCR, and TCRdb's table has in-frame clones only and misses some. The table has about 150,000 clones, 80% to 90% seen once; the top ten hold 8%. Sample: PBMCs or T cells enriched from blood (not recorded which). These receptor sequences come from a woman aged 50 to 60 who had recovered from COVID-19. The CDR3 runs from the conserved cysteine through the conserved F or W. Each record gives: clone size, D gene, V gene, J gene, CDR3 DNA, CDR3 protein. A D gene is named only where the DNA matches it firmly. Rows may omit the clone size; those that give it use once, few, many or a size class.

>NA|NA|TRBV3-1/TRBV3-2|TRBJ1-5
TGTGCCAGCAGCCATGAGGGCAATCAGCCCCAGCATTTT
CASSHEGNQPQHF
>NA|TRBD2|TRBV7-2|TRBJ2-2
TGTGCCAGCAGGCAAATAGCGGGAGTGTGGACCGGGGAGCTGTTTTTT
CASRQIAGVWTGELFF
>NA|TRBD2|TRBV2|TRBJ2-7
TGTGCCAGCAGAGGGACTAGCGGTGCCCACTACGAGCAGTACTTC
CASRGTSGAHYEQYF
>NA|TRBD1|TRBV28|TRBJ1-1
TGTGCCAGCAGTTTAGTAGGACAGGGTAGGAGATGGACTGAAGCTTTCTTT
CASSLVGQGRRWTEAFF
>once|NA|TRBV11-2|TRBJ1-1
TGTGCCAGCAGCTTAGCAGAATACACTGAAGCTTTCTTT
CASSLAEYTEAFF
>NA|NA|TRBV6-2/TRBV6-3|TRBJ1-3
TGTGCCAGCAGTTACGAGGGTGGTGGAAACACCATATATTTT
CASSYEGGGNTIYF
>NA|NA|TRBV7-9|TRBJ1-4
TGTGCCAGCAGCTTAGGTCAAGGGGTGACTGAAAAACTGTTTTTT
CASSLGQGVTEKLFF
>NA|NA|TRBV4-3|TRBJ2-2
TGCGCCAGCAGCCAATTGGACTTCACCGGGGAGCTGTTTTTT
CASSQLDFTGELFF
>NA|NA|TRBV28|TRBJ2-5
TGTGCCAGCACCAAACTATCCGGCCAGTCGAAGACCCAGTACTTC
CASTKLSGQSKTQYF
>NA|TRBD1|TRBV19|TRBJ1-5
TGTGCCAGTAAACACCTCTCAGGGGGCCAGCCCCAGCATTTT
CASKHLSGGQPQHF
>NA|TRBD1|TRBV5-1|TRBJ1-1
TGCGCCAGCAGCCAACAGGGGGCTTTGGCTGAAGCTTTCTTT
CASSQQGALAEAFF